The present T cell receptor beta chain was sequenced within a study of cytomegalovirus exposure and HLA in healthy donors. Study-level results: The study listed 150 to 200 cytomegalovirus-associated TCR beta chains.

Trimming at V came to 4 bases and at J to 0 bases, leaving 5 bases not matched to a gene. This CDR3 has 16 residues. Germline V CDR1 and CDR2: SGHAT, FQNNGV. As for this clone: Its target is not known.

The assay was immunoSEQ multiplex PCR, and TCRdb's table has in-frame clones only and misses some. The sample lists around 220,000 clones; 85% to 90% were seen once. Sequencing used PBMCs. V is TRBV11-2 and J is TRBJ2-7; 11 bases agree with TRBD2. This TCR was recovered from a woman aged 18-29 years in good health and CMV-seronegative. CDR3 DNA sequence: TGTGCCAGCAGCTCCCCTAGCGGGAGGACCTCCTACGAGCAGTACTTC. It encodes CASSSPSGRTSYEQYF.